Presented here are 29 T cell receptor beta chains from one specimen sequenced in a study of cytomegalovirus exposure and HLA in healthy donors. The PCR had 60 Vbeta and 13 Jbeta primers. Assay: immunoSEQ multiplex PCR; the TCRdb copy retains only in-frame clones and omits some. The table includes 120,000 to 150,000 clones, approximately 79% detected once. The sample comprised PBMCs. These receptors came from a female donor in good health and CMV-seronegative.

The J gene is TRBJ1-4, the V gene TRBV29-1; D might be TRBD1 (6 bases). CDR3 length: 14 amino acids. Germline CDR1 reads SQVTM; CDR2 reads ANQGSEA. Trimming took off 4 bases at V and 3 bases at J, with 12 bases between the two ends. The CDR3 spells CSVGGQNSNEKLFF. CDR3 bases: TGCAGCGTTGGCGGACAGAACTCTAATGAAAAACTGTTTTTT.

The chain combines TRBV10-2 with TRBJ2-5; 13 nucleotides agree with TRBD2. CDR3 length equals 14 residues. Germline CDR1 WSHSY, CDR2 SAAADI. The J segment lost 1 base and the V segment lost 9 bases, leaving 2 bases of the junction unmatched. CDR3 region: CASGLAGVQETQYF. The CDR3 DNA reads TGCGCCAGTGGACTAGCGGGAGTCCAAGAGACCCAGTACTTC.

This clone appeared a single time. The V and J genes are TRBV14 and TRBJ2-7, with TRBD1 matching 9 bases. J was trimmed by 4 bases and V by 4 bases; bases with no gene match: 8. Germline V gene sequence: CDR1 SGHDN, CDR2 FVKESK. This CDR3 contains 15 residues. This chain's CDR3 is CASSRRGTGMYEQYF. CDR3 in DNA: TGTGCCAGCAGCCGAAGAGGGACAGGGATGTACGAGCAGTACTTC.

The chain couples TRBV28 to TRBJ1-2; 9 bases are shared with TRBD1. The CDR3 extends over 15 amino acids. CDR1 is MDHEN and CDR2 is SYDVKM in the germline V gene. The ends lost 4 bases at V and 4 bases at J; junction bases unmatched: 7. Here the CDR3 reads CASSSPGQGTYGYTF. CDR3 nucleotides: TGTGCCAGCAGTTCCCCCGGACAGGGGACCTATGGCTACACCTTC.

About this clone itself: Different DNA sequences within this sample yield the same CDR3. The chain couples TRBV7-3 to TRBJ2-7, with 9 bases fitting TRBD1. Germline-derived CDR1 and CDR2 are SGHTA and FQGTGA. The CDR3 covers 13 residues. V trimming: 3 bases; J trimming: 4 bases; junction bases outside the gene matches: 1. CDR3 coding DNA: TGTGCCAGCAGCTTGGACAGGGGTTACGAGCAGTACTTC. Encoded protein: CASSLDRGYEQYF.

V gene TRBV7-9 combines with J gene TRBJ2-1, with D possibly matching TRBD2 (5 bases). The CDR3 spans 11 residues. The germline V and J ends were trimmed by 2 bases and 11 bases, with 7 bases remaining between them. Germline V gene data show CDR1 as SEHNR and CDR2 as FQNEAQ (reference sequence). The CDR3 DNA is TGTGCCAGCAGCTTACGCGGGCAGCAGTTCTTC. Protein sequence: CASSLRGQQFF.

This chain links TRBV5-1 with TRBJ2-2, with D possibly TRBD1 on 5 matching bases. Germline V gene sequence: CDR1 SGHRS, CDR2 YFSETQ. This CDR3 has 15 residues. The V gene lost 3 bases and the J gene lost 6 bases, with 15 bases spanning the gap. The CDR3 spells CASSWLGALSGELFF. For the CDR3, the DNA is TGCGCCAGCAGCTGGTTAGGGGCTTTATCCGGGGAGCTGTTTTTT. The full variable domain, with the rest looked up from reference TRBV5-1 and TRBJ2-2, is KAGVTQTPRYLIKTRGQQVTLSCSPISGHRSVSWYQQTPGQGLQFLFEYFSETQRNKGNFPGRFSGRQFSNSRSEMNVSTLELGDSALYLCASSWLGALSGELFFGEGSRLTVL.

The J gene is TRBJ2-5, the V gene TRBV9; D not certain. Trimming stripped 0 bases from V and 7 bases from J, with 10 bases between. Germline V CDR1 and CDR2: SGDLS, YYNGEE. The CDR3 has 13 residues. CDR3 sequence reads: CASSVVGGRTQYF. CDR3 nucleotide sequence: TGTGCCAGCAGCGTAGTCGGCGGTCGGACCCAGTACTTC. Based on the CDR3 plus reference TRBV9 and TRBJ2-5, the full variable domain is DSGVTQTPKHLITATGQRVTLRCSPRSGDLSVYWYQQSLDQGLQFLIQYYNGEERAKGNILERFSAQQFPDLHSELNLSSLELGDSALYFCASSVVGGRTQYFGPGTRLLVL.

In this sample, this clone turned up a few times. The J gene is TRBJ2-7, the V gene TRBV6-5, with D perhaps TRBD2 (5 bases). The germline V gene encodes CDR1 MNHEY and CDR2 SVGAGI. Trimming took off 6 bases at V and 3 bases at J, with 12 bases between the two ends. There are 13 residues in the CDR3. CDR3 coding DNA: TGTGCCAGCAGCCCCGGGAACCTCTACGAGCAGTACTTC. Translation: CASSPGNLYEQYF.

V is TRBV6-1 and J is TRBJ1-1; 7 bases match TRBD1. The CDR3 covers 15 residues. Germline trimming cut 8 bases from V and 0 bases from J; bases unmatched to any gene: 9. Germline CDR1 reads MNHNS; CDR2 reads SASEGT. The CDR3 DNA is TGTGCCAGCCGCGGGACAGCGCAGCTGAACACTGAAGCTTTCTTT. This gives the protein CASRGTAQLNTEAFF.

V and J are TRBV5-1 and TRBJ2-1; 11 nucleotides match TRBD2. V shed 2 bases and J 3 bases; nucleotides not matched to a gene: 19. The CDR3 has 21 amino acids. Germline CDR1 and CDR2: SGHRS and YFSETQ. The DNA of the CDR3 is TGCGCCAGCAGCTTCCCCCTACTACTAGCGGGAGATACCCAAAACTACAATGAGCAGTTCTTC. Its protein is CASSFPLLLAGDTQNYNEQFF.

The chain combines TRBV19 with TRBJ2-7, with 7 nucleotides matching TRBD2. CDR1 and CDR2 (germline): LNHDA, SQIVND (reference sequence). The CDR3 covers 15 residues. J was trimmed by 4 bases and V by 5 bases; bases with no gene match: 11. The CDR3: CASSRGGSGGYEQYF. The CDR3 DNA is TGTGCCAGTAGTCGCGGGGGTTCGGGAGGATACGAGCAGTACTTC.

This clone has a single count. This chain connects TRBV5-1 to TRBJ1-1; TRBD1 matches at 8 bases. The V segment lost 4 bases and the J segment 4 bases; nucleotides outside the gene matches: 9. The germline CDR1 and CDR2 sequences are SGHRS and YFSETQ. The CDR3 is made up of 15 amino acids. The CDR3: CASSLPTTGVTEAFF. The CDR3 DNA is TGCGCCAGCAGCCTACCCACGACAGGGGTCACTGAAGCTTTCTTT.

This chain links TRBV5-1 with TRBJ2-7; D is perhaps TRBD2 (6 bases). Trimming cost V 4 bases and J 7 bases, with 18 bases left between them. This CDR3 has 14 amino acids. Germline CDR1 and CDR2: SGHRS and YFSETQ. The CDR3, as DNA: TGCGCCAGCAGCCCCGGTGGAGGGACCTTGGAGCAGTACTTC. It translates to CASSPGGGTLEQYF. Using reference TRBV5-1 and TRBJ2-7 for the parts outside the CDR3, the full variable domain is KAGVTQTPRYLIKTRGQQVTLSCSPISGHRSVSWYQQTPGQGLQFLFEYFSETQRNKGNFPGRFSGRQFSNSRSEMNVSTLELGDSALYLCASSPGGGTLEQYFGPGTRLTVT.

This CDR3 reads CATSRDERLAGPYNEQFF. In DNA, the CDR3 is TGTGCCACCAGCAGAGATGAGCGGCTAGCGGGCCCCTACAATGAGCAGTTCTTC. The chain joins TRBV15 to TRBJ2-1; 8 bases map to TRBD2. CDR3 length equals 18 residues. Germline CDR1 reads LNHNV; CDR2 reads YYDKDF (reference sequence). The trim removed 0 bases at V and 2 bases at J, leaving 9 bases unmatched.

This chain joins TRBV6-6 and TRBJ1-2, with TRBD1 matching over 9 bases. The germline gives CDR1 MNHNY, CDR2 SVGAGI (reference sequence). Trimming removed 5 bases from V and 4 bases from J; junction bases left unmatched: 5. CDR3 length: 14 residues. The CDR3 loop reads CASSPQTGGYGYTF. CDR3 nucleotides: TGTGCCAGCAGTCCGCAGACAGGGGGCTATGGCTACACCTTC.

The DNA of the CDR3 is TGTGCCAGCAGTCAAACAGGGGGCGCTGGAAACACCATATATTTT. Encoded protein: CASSQTGGAGNTIYF. J is TRBJ1-3 and V is TRBV6-1, with TRBD1 matching over 9 bases. V lost 5 bases, J lost 2 bases, and 4 bases stayed unmatched. Germline CDR1 MNHNS, CDR2 SASEGT. The CDR3 is made up of 15 amino acids.

The chain combines TRBV30 with TRBJ1-1; TRBD1 agrees at 9 bases. V gave up 3 bases and J gave up 3 bases; unmatched junction bases: 8. Germline CDR1 reads GTSNPN; CDR2 reads SVGIG (reference sequence). The CDR3 is 15 residues long. CDR3 protein: CAWSSTGGEDTEAFF. The CDR3 DNA reads TGTGCCTGGAGCTCCACAGGGGGCGAGGACACTGAAGCTTTCTTT.

This clone has more than one count but fewer than ten. This sample also contains other DNA sequences that code for the same CDR3. The chain combines TRBV6-6 with TRBJ1-3; D uncertain. The CDR3 is 14 amino acids. CDR1 is MNHNY, CDR2 SVGAGI, per germline (reference sequence). The V and J ends lost 3 bases and 0 bases respectively, with 6 bases between them. DNA of the CDR3: TGTGCCAGCAGTTATGGCACCTCTGGAAACACCATATATTTT. Translation gives CASSYGTSGNTIYF.

This rearrangement joins TRBV7-6 to TRBJ2-1, with D maybe TRBD2 (6 bases). CDR3 length: 14 residues. Trimming took 6 bases from V and 4 from J, leaving 13 bases between them. Per the germline V gene, CDR1 is SGHVS and CDR2 is FNYEAQ. In DNA, the CDR3 is TGTGCCAGCAGTGGGACGGGACTTTACAATGAGCAGTTCTTC. Protein product: CASSGTGLYNEQFF.

This clone was counted a single time. The chain employs TRBV2 and TRBJ1-4, with D possibly being TRBD1 (6 bases). This CDR3 contains 15 residues. Germline V gene data show CDR1 as SNHLY and CDR2 as FYNNEI. Trimming removed 6 bases from V and 7 bases from J, with 18 bases in between. CDR3 in amino acids: CASSPRGGSGEKLFF. In DNA form, the CDR3 reads TGTGCCAGCAGCCCAAGGGGGGGGTCCGGTGAAAAACTGTTTTTT. The whole variable domain, remainder taken from reference TRBV2 and TRBJ1-4, is EPEVTQTPSHQVTQMGQEVILRCVPISNHLYFYWYRQILGQKVEFLVSFYNNEISEKSEIFDDQFSVERPDGSNFTLKIRSTKLEDSAMYFCASSPRGGSGEKLFFGSGTQLSVL.

This chain connects TRBV5-1 to TRBJ2-2; D is undetermined. Trimming took 4 bases from V and 2 from J, leaving 9 bases between them. There are 14 residues in the CDR3. CDR1 SGHRS and CDR2 YFSETQ come from the germline V gene. CDR3: CASSQQKNTGELFF. CDR3 nucleotide sequence: TGCGCCAGCAGCCAACAGAAAAACACCGGGGAGCTGTTTTTT. Full variable domain (rest looked up from reference TRBV5-1 and TRBJ2-2): KAGVTQTPRYLIKTRGQQVTLSCSPISGHRSVSWYQQTPGQGLQFLFEYFSETQRNKGNFPGRFSGRQFSNSRSEMNVSTLELGDSALYLCASSQQKNTGELFFGEGSRLTVL.

The chain combines TRBV4-1 with TRBJ2-7; 12 nucleotides line up with TRBD2. CDR3 length: 17 residues. The J segment lost 0 bases and the V segment lost 3 bases, leaving 6 bases of the junction unmatched. In germline, CDR1 is MGHRA, CDR2 YSYEKL. CDR3 sequence reads: CASSQGETSGSSYEQYF. CDR3 coding DNA: TGCGCCAGCAGCCAGGGCGAGACTAGCGGGAGCTCCTACGAGCAGTACTTC.

The rearrangement uses TRBV6-6 and TRBJ1-4, with D possibly TRBD1 on 6 matching bases. Trimming stripped 4 bases from V and 5 bases from J, with 17 bases between. Germline CDR1 MNHNY, CDR2 SVGAGI (reference sequence). The CDR3 is made up of 16 amino acids. CDR3 in amino acids: CASSFVRGGVNEKLFF. The DNA of the CDR3 is TGTGCCAGCAGTTTCGTTAGGGGGGGCGTGAATGAAAAACTGTTTTTT.

The CDR3 DNA sequence: TGTGCCAGCGGGCCCTCCCACAGGGGGAACACTGAAGCTTTCTTT. Amino acid sequence: CASGPSHRGNTEAFF. The chain uses TRBV27 and TRBJ1-1, with 7 positions matching TRBD1. CDR3 length: 15 residues. Germline V lookup: CDR1 MNHEY, CDR2 SMNVEV (reference sequence). The J segment lost 1 base and the V segment lost 8 bases, leaving 10 bases of the junction unmatched.

The chain links TRBV4-1 to TRBJ1-2; D may be TRBD1 (6 bases). Germline V gene lookup returns CDR1 MGHRA and CDR2 YSYEKL. The CDR3 has 17 residues. V was shortened by 0 bases and J by 6 bases, with 20 bases between the two germline ends. The CDR3 DNA reads as TGCGCCAGCAGCCAAGACGCCCCGGGTGGGGGCGGCCATGGCTACACCTTC. Residues: CASSQDAPGGGGHGYTF.

The chain recombines TRBV6-1 with TRBJ1-1; 7 nucleotides agree with TRBD1. V dropped 0 bases and J dropped 5; count of bases not matched to a gene: 24. Germline values: CDR1 MNHNS, CDR2 SASEGT. The CDR3 runs to 21 residues. DNA of the CDR3: TGTGCCAGCAGTGAAGCCCCGGGACAGAGGGGCTCACGAACGAGGAGGACTGAAGCTTTCTTT. This encodes CASSEAPGQRGSRTRRTEAFF.

The CDR3 DNA is TGTGCCTGGAGGGCTAGCGGGCAAGAGACCCAGTACTTC. Its translation is CAWRASGQETQYF. The V and J genes are TRBV30 and TRBJ2-5; TRBD2 matches at 8 bases. Germline assignment: CDR1 GTSNPN and CDR2 SVGIG (reference sequence). The CDR3 has 13 amino acids. V lost 3 bases to trimming and J lost 2 bases; unmatched junction nucleotides: 2.

The J gene is TRBJ1-4, the V gene TRBV29-1; the D is unclear. CDR1 is SQVTM, CDR2 ANQGSEA, per germline. The CDR3 is 15 amino acids. V lost 2 bases and J lost 9, with 19 bases in between. In DNA, the CDR3 is TGCAGCGTTGAAAGTACACAGCCAACTGGTAAAAAACTGTTTTTT. This encodes CSVESTQPTGKKLFF. Drawing the rest from reference TRBV29-1 and TRBJ1-4, the complete variable domain is SAVISQKPSRDICQRGTSLTIQCQVDSQVTMMFWYRQQPGQSLTLIATANQGSEATYESGFVIDKFPISRPNLTFSTLTVSNMSPEDSSIYLCSVESTQPTGKKLFFGSGTQLSVL.